This section outlines one T cell receptor beta chain sequence together with its context. The data stem from a study of T cell repertoires in cytomegalovirus infection. Across the study: Public TCR beta signatures were indicative of both CMV infection and a matching HLA type.

TCRdb re-called the reads with MiXCR, one entry per CDR3 protein. The table lists under 200,000 distinct CDR3 sequences, 8% to 10% of them singletons. V was pared by 4 bases and J by 1 base, with 7 bases between. There are 12 residues in the CDR3. Looked up from germline, CDR1 is SQVTM and CDR2 is ANQGSEA. The specimen sequenced was PBMCs. The sequence was obtained from a human donor in good health (CMV status not recorded). Some clones in this sample may be carry-over from other donors' samples. The chain couples TRBV29-1 to TRBJ1-1, with no clear D. The CDR3, as DNA: TGCAGCGTTGTGGAGGGGAACACTGAAGCTTTCTTT. Protein product: CSVVEGNTEAFF.